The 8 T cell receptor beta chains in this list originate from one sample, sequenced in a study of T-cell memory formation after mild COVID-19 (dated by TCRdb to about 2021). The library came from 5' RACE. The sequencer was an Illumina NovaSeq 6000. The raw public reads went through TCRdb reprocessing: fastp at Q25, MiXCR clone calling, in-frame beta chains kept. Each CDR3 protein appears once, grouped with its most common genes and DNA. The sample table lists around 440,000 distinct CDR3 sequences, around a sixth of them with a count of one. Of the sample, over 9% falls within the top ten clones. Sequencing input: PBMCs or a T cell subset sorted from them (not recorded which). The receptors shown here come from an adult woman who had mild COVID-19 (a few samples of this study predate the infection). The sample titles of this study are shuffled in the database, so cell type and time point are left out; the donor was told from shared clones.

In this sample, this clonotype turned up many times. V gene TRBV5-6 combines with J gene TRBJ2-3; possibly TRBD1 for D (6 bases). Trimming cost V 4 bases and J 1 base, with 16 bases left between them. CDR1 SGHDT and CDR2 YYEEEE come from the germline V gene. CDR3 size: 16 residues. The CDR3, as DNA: TGTGCCAGCAGCCAGGACGGCTACAGGGGCACAGATACGCAGTATTTT. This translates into CASSQDGYRGTDTQYF. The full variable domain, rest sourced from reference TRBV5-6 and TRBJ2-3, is DAGVTQSPTHLIKTRGQQVTLRCSPKSGHDTVSWYQQALGQGPQFIFQYYEEEERQRGNFPDRFSGHQFPNYSSELNVNALLLGDSALYLCASSQDGYRGTDTQYFGPGTRLTVL.

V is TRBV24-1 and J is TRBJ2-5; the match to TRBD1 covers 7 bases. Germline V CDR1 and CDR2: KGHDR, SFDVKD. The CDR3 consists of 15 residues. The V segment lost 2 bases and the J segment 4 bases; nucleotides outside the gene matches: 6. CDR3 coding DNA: TGTGCCACCAGTGATTCAAGAGGGGGCCGAGAGACCCAGTACTTC. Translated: CATSDSRGGRETQYF.

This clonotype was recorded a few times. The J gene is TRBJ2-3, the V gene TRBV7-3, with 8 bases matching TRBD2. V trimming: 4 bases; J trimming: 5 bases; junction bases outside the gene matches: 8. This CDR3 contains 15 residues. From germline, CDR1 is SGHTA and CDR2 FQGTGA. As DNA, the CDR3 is TGTGCCAGCAGCTCCCTCCAGCGGGGGATAGATACGCAGTATTTT. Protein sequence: CASSSLQRGIDTQYF.

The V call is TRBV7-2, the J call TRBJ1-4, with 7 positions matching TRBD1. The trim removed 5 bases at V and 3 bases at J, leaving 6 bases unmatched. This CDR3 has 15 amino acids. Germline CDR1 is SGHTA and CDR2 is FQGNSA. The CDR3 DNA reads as TGTGCCAGCAGCCCAGGGGGGACAGCTAATGAAAAACTGTTTTTT. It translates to CASSPGGTANEKLFF.

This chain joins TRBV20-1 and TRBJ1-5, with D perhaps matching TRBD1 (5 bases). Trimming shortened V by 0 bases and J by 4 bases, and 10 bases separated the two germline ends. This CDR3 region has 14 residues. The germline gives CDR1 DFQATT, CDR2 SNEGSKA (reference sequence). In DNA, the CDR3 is TGCAGTGCTAGAGATACGGGGCCAAATCAGCCCCAGCATTTT. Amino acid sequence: CSARDTGPNQPQHF.

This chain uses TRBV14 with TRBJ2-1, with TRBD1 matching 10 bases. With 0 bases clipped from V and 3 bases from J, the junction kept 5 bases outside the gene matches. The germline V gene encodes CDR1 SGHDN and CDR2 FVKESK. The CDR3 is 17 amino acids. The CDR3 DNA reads TGTGCCAGCAGCCAAGATGGCGGGACAGGGGTCTACAATGAGCAGTTCTTC. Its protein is CASSQDGGTGVYNEQFF.

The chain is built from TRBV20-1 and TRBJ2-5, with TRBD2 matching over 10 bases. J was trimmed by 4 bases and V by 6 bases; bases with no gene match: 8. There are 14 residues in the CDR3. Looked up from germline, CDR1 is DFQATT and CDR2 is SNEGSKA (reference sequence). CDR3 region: CSACLAGVGETQYF. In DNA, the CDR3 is TGCAGTGCGTGCCTAGCGGGGGTTGGAGAGACCCAGTACTTC.

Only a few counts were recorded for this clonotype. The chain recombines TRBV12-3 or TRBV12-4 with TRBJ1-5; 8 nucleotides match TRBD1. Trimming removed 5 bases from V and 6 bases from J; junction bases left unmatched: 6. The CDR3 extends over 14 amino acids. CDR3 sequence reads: CASSPTGVSQPQHF. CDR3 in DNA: TGTGCCAGCAGTCCGACAGGGGTCAGTCAGCCCCAGCATTTT.